Listed below are T cell receptor beta chains from one sample, sequenced in a study of shared clonotypes between healthy human individuals. Generated by immunoSEQ multiplex PCR, the TCRdb table keeps only in-frame clones and is missing some. Altogether millions of clones are present, around 95% being singletons, with the ten largest covering 0.13%. Sequenced: naive CD4+ T cells sorted from blood. These receptors all stem from a man in his late teens or twenties in good health. The CDR3 runs from the conserved cysteine through the conserved F or W. Each record gives: V gene, D gene, J gene, CDR3 protein. A D gene is named only where the DNA matches it firmly.

V: TRBV7-2; D: NA; J: TRBJ2-7; CDR3: CASSLSESYEQYF
V: TRBV27; D: TRBD1; J: TRBJ2-1; CDR3: CASRLAARGLNEQFF
V: TRBV28; D: NA; J: TRBJ1-1; CDR3: CASSLPLGPTEAFF
V: TRBV5-1; D: TRBD1; J: TRBJ1-1; CDR3: CASSFTGQTAEAFF
V: TRBV7-2; D: NA; J: TRBJ2-3; CDR3: CASSLDWTGTDTQYF
V: TRBV19; D: NA; J: TRBJ2-6; CDR3: CASSNSPTGANVLTF
V: TRBV5-8; D: NA; J: TRBJ2-1; CDR3: CASRDGGGAAYNEQFF
V: TRBV18; D: NA; J: TRBJ2-1; CDR3: CASSPIPETYNEQFF
V: TRBV11-2; D: NA; J: TRBJ1-2; CDR3: CASSLFRAYGYTF
V: TRBV5-1; D: NA; J: TRBJ2-1; CDR3: CASSLRAAGVWNEQFF
V: TRBV4-3; D: TRBD2; J: TRBJ2-7; CDR3: CASSHLGTSGTGEQYF